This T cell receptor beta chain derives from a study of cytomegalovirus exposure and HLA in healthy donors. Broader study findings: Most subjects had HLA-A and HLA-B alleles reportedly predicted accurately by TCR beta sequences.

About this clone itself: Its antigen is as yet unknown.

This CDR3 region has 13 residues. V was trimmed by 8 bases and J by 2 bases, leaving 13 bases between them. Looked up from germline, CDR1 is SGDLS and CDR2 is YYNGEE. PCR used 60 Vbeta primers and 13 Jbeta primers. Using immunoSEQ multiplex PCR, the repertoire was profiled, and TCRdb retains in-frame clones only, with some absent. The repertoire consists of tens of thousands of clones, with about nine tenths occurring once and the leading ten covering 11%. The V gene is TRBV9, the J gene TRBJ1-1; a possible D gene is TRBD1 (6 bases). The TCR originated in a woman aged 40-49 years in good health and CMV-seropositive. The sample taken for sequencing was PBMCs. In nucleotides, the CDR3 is TGTGCCAGACAGGGTGCTGAAAACACTGAAGCTTTCTTT. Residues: CARQGAENTEAFF.